The T cell receptor beta chain described here comes from a study of Graves' ophthalmopathy and Graves' hyperthyroidism. Trimming took 2 bases from V and 7 from J, leaving 17 bases between them. CDR1 and CDR2 from the germline V gene are MDHEN and SYDVKM. This CDR3 is 15 amino acids long. Amplification of the TCR beta CDR3 regions used RNA transcripts (as template). HTBI-primed RT-PCR formed the first round, and a multiplex PCR formed the second. TCRdb ran MiXCR on the multiplex PCR reads and lists one entry per CDR3 protein. Of almost 400,000 distinct CDR3 sequences in the sample, around 18% were seen once.

This clonotype originated in a woman in her late teens or twenties with Graves' ophthalmopathy. V gene TRBV28 combines with J gene TRBJ1-2, with D tentatively TRBD1 (5 bases). Specimen: peripheral blood. CDR3 protein: CASSLLPARDRGYTF. CDR3 DNA sequence: TGTGCCAGCAGTTTACTTCCGGCCAGGGATCGTGGCTACACCTTC.